These 21 T cell receptor beta chains were all obtained from the same sample, sequenced in a study of OX40 agonist ivuxolimab in advanced cancers. Library preparation used the immunoSEQ multiplex PCR assay. TCRdb took over this immuneACCESS table, retaining in-frame rearrangements with V and J assigned. Such tables are incomplete; in checked studies, under half of the missing clones stem from an unresolved V gene, and the remainder is unexplained. For this sample the table gives over 55,000 clones, of which about 90% were detected only once. 3.5% to 4% of the sample is in the top ten clones. The material sequenced was CD4+ or CD8+ T cells sorted from blood, taken in a trial of the OX40 agonist ivuxolimab. The receptors stem from an adult with an advanced solid tumor such as melanoma, head and neck, liver or kidney cancer.

This clone showed up just once. This sequence joins TRBV15 and TRBJ2-7, with D perhaps TRBD1 (6 bases). The CDR3 is made up of 13 amino acids. Germline values: CDR1 LNHNV, CDR2 YYDKDF (reference sequence). With 9 bases removed from V and 3 bases from J, the gap between germline ends came to 15 bases. The CDR3 bases are TGTGCCACAGAGGGGGATAACGGCTACGAGCAGTACTTC. This codes for CATEGDNGYEQYF. Based on the CDR3 plus reference TRBV15 and TRBJ2-7, the full variable domain is DAMVIQNPRYQVTQFGKPVTLSCSQTLNHNVMYWYQQKSSQAPKLLFHYYDKDFNNEADTPDNFQSRRPNTSFCFLDIRSPGLGDTAMYLCATEGDNGYEQYFGPGTRLTVT.

The chain has TRBV7-8 and TRBJ2-1, with 8 bases that match TRBD2. The CDR3 is 12 amino acids. With 10 bases clipped from V and 6 bases from J, the junction kept 5 bases outside the gene matches. Germline V gene lookup returns CDR1 SGHVS and CDR2 FQNEAQ. CDR3 sequence: CATLAGTNEQFF. CDR3 coding DNA: TGTGCCACCTTAGCGGGAACCAATGAGCAGTTCTTC.

This sequence joins TRBV27 and TRBJ1-6, with 8 bases aligning to TRBD1. CDR3 size: 15 residues. The germline V gene has CDR1 MNHEY and CDR2 SMNVEV (reference sequence). Trimming cost V 4 bases and J 7 bases; bases outside gene matches: 6. The CDR3 loop is CASSSWTGKNSPLHF. The CDR3 DNA reads as TGTGCCAGCAGTTCCTGGACAGGGAAAAATTCACCCCTCCACTTT.

The V call is TRBV27, the J call TRBJ2-3; TRBD1 agrees at 7 bases. Germline V lookup: CDR1 MNHEY, CDR2 SMNVEV (reference sequence). The J segment lost 3 bases and the V segment lost 3 bases, leaving 12 bases of the junction unmatched. The CDR3 length is 17 residues. Here the CDR3 DNA reads TGTGCCAGCAGTTTCCTGCCCCTAGGGGGCGGAACAGATACGCAGTATTTT. Encoded protein: CASSFLPLGGGTDTQYF.

The rearrangement joins TRBV6-1 to TRBJ2-1, with 7 positions matching TRBD1. With V trimmed by 10 bases and J by 4 bases, 10 bases remained unmatched. The CDR3 length is 14 residues. Germline CDR1 MNHNS, CDR2 SASEGT. The CDR3 loop is CATQQGLEYNEQFF. The CDR3 DNA reads TGTGCCACCCAACAGGGGCTGGAGTACAATGAGCAGTTCTTC.

This chain connects TRBV6-1 to TRBJ2-5; no clear D gene. The CDR3 contains 13 residues. CDR1 is MNHNS, CDR2 SASEGT, per germline. Deletions cut 1 base from V and 5 bases from J, with 8 bases between. CDR3 DNA: TGTGCCAGCAGTGAAGAAAACAGCGAGACCCAGTACTTC. Residues: CASSEENSETQYF.

The chain carries TRBV4-3 and TRBJ1-1; no clear D. This CDR3 has 14 residues. From germline, CDR1 is LGHNA and CDR2 YSLEER. Trimming stripped 0 bases from V and 6 bases from J, with 11 bases between. This CDR3 reads CASSQENLGPEAFF. The CDR3 DNA reads TGCGCCAGCAGCCAAGAAAATTTAGGCCCTGAAGCTTTCTTT.

The rearrangement joins TRBV4-2 to TRBJ1-4; 7 nucleotides align to TRBD1. Per the germline V gene, CDR1 is LGHNA and CDR2 is YNFKEQ. The trim removed 0 bases at V and 2 bases at J, leaving 3 bases unmatched. The CDR3 covers 16 residues. The CDR3 here is CASSQERGPTNEKLFF. CDR3 DNA: TGTGCCAGCAGCCAAGAAAGGGGGCCGACTAATGAAAAACTGTTTTTT.

This chain links TRBV7-6 with TRBJ2-1, with 10 bases fitting TRBD2. Germline V gene data show CDR1 as SGHVS and CDR2 as FNYEAQ. The ends lost 4 bases at V and 8 bases at J; junction bases unmatched: 8. This CDR3 region has 15 residues. The CDR3: CASSSLAGVGHEQFF. The CDR3 DNA follows: TGTGCCAGCAGCTCTCTAGCGGGAGTTGGTCATGAGCAGTTCTTC.

The CDR3 spells CASSQVRDYATQYF. CDR3 DNA: TGCGCCAGCAGCCAGGTCCGGGATTACGCGACCCAGTACTTC. This chain links TRBV4-1 with TRBJ2-5, with a possible D match to TRBD2 (5 bases). Trimming pared 3 bases from V and 7 bases from J, leaving 15 bases between. CDR1 and CDR2 (germline): MGHRA, YSYEKL. The CDR3 covers 14 residues.

The rearrangement joins TRBV9 to TRBJ2-1, with D possibly TRBD2 on 6 matching bases. The CDR3 is 15 amino acids. Trimming removed 4 bases from V and 3 bases from J, with 14 bases in between. CDR1 and CDR2 from the germline V gene are SGDLS and YYNGEE. CDR3: CASSLGVADYNEQFF. In DNA, the CDR3 is TGTGCCAGCAGCCTGGGGGTAGCGGACTACAATGAGCAGTTCTTC.

The chain has TRBV5-5 and TRBJ2-7; 9 positions match TRBD1. The junction had 7 bases not matched to a gene; V was cut back by 3 bases and J by 6 bases. CDR3 size: 14 residues. Germline V lookup: CDR1 SGHKS, CDR2 YYEKEE (reference sequence). CDR3 region: CASSSPGTGFEQYF. CDR3 bases: TGTGCCAGCAGCTCCCCCGGGACAGGGTTCGAGCAGTACTTC.

The chain combines TRBV27 with TRBJ1-6, with unresolved D. Trimming cost V 4 bases and J 3 bases, with 1 base left between them. The CDR3 runs 12 residues. Germline V gene sequence: CDR1 MNHEY, CDR2 SMNVEV (reference sequence). CDR3 nucleotide sequence: TGTGCCAGCAGTTACTATAATTCACCCCTCCACTTT. Encoded protein: CASSYYNSPLHF.

This chain connects TRBV28 to TRBJ2-3; tentative D call: TRBD1 (6 bases). This CDR3 region has 15 residues. V was pared by 8 bases and J by 1 base, with 16 bases between. The germline V gene encodes CDR1 MDHEN and CDR2 SYDVKM. CDR3 region: CASSHGGQRTDTQYF. The CDR3 bases are TGTGCCAGCTCCCATGGGGGACAACGCACAGATACGCAGTATTTT.

The chain couples TRBV9 to TRBJ1-5, with TRBD1 as a possible D gene (6 bases). This CDR3 comprises 15 residues. Per the germline V gene, CDR1 is SGDLS and CDR2 is YYNGEE. V shed 0 bases and J shed 6 bases, with 13 bases lying between them. The CDR3 DNA reads TGTGCCAGCAGCGTAGACTGGGGGGCAGGTCAGCCCCAGCATTTT. As protein: CASSVDWGAGQPQHF.

The rearrangement uses TRBV19 and TRBJ2-2; 8 bases are a match to TRBD2. Germline CDR1 reads LNHDA; CDR2 reads SQIVND (reference sequence). Trimming took 8 bases from V and 3 from J; bases not matched to a gene: 5. This CDR3 spans 14 amino acids. The CDR3 region has the DNA TGTGCCAGTGCCGGGGGGGCGGACACCGGGGAGCTGTTTTTT. This sequence encodes CASAGGADTGELFF.

The chain uses TRBV6-5 and TRBJ1-5, with 8 bases fitting TRBD1. V was clipped by 5 bases and J by 6 bases; unmatched bases: 6. This CDR3 is built from 14 residues. Germline CDR1 reads MNHEY; CDR2 reads SVGAGI. The CDR3 here is CASSPGTGGQPQHF. CDR3 DNA sequence: TGTGCCAGCAGTCCCGGCACAGGGGGTCAGCCCCAGCATTTT.

The gene calls are TRBV10-3 and TRBJ2-7; D is perhaps TRBD1 (6 bases). The germline V gene has CDR1 ENHRY and CDR2 SYGVKD. The CDR3 sequence is 16 residues long. V lost 10 bases and J lost 0, with 22 bases in between. The DNA of the CDR3 is TGTGCCACCAGGACATTACAGGGTCTTGCCTCCTACGAGCAGTACTTC. Translation: CATRTLQGLASYEQYF.

The chain couples TRBV5-6 to TRBJ2-2; TRBD2 agrees at 8 bases. J gave up 7 bases and V 4 bases, and 6 bases lay outside the gene matches. The CDR3 runs to 14 residues. CDR1 and CDR2 (germline): SGHDT, YYEEEE. CDR3 amino acids: CASSPAGDLGELFF. The DNA of the CDR3 is TGTGCCAGCAGCCCAGCGGGAGATCTCGGGGAGCTGTTTTTT.

This chain uses TRBV29-1 with TRBJ2-7; the match to TRBD1 covers 10 bases. This CDR3 comprises 13 residues. The germline gives CDR1 SQVTM, CDR2 ANQGSEA. The trim removed 4 bases at V and 2 bases at J, leaving 2 bases unmatched. The CDR3: CSVGGTGAYEQYF. The CDR3 bases are TGCAGCGTTGGAGGGACAGGGGCCTACGAGCAGTACTTC.

The chain couples TRBV28 to TRBJ1-2, with a tentative D call TRBD1 (5 bases). V dropped 6 bases and J dropped 7 bases, with 15 bases sitting between them. The germline CDR1 and CDR2 sequences are MDHEN and SYDVKM. The CDR3 has 13 residues. CDR3 in amino acids: CASSRRDGRGYTF. The CDR3 nucleotides read TGTGCCAGCAGCCGCCGGGACGGACGTGGCTACACCTTC.